This TCR beta chain was identified during a study of tumor-infiltrating lymphocytes in primary liver carcinoma. A primer matching the constant region was used to make TCR beta cDNA from approximately 500 ng of total RNA. Modified slightly, ARM-PCR produced TCR beta libraries over three nested multiplex PCR rounds. A C-beta reverse primer and TRBV1-TRBV30 forward primers served in each of the first two PCR rounds, at 10 cycles apiece. TCRdb fed the multiplex PCR reads into MiXCR, producing one record per CDR3 protein. The sample carries 70,000 to 95,000 distinct CDR3 sequences, 60% to 80% recorded once. Germline V gives CDR1 KGHSH, CDR2 LQKENI. With 2 bases clipped from V and 3 bases from J, the junction kept 1 base outside the gene matches. This CDR3 spans 14 amino acids. Co-extraction of RNA and DNA was performed on roughly 17-32 mg of unsorted bulk tissue. Chronic HBV infection, untreated so far, was present in the patients.

This clonotype occurred a few times. Sequencing was done on a sample of liver tumor tissue from sampling region 4. The subset denotes: tumor region T4, right-lateral pole. The chain uses TRBV18 and TRBJ2-5; 9 nucleotides match TRBD1. The source is a man aged 35 to 55 with primary liver carcinoma and hepatitis B virus infection. CDR3 loop: CASSPGDREETQYF. CDR3 in DNA: TGTGCCAGCTCACCAGGGGACAGGGAAGAGACCCAGTACTTC.